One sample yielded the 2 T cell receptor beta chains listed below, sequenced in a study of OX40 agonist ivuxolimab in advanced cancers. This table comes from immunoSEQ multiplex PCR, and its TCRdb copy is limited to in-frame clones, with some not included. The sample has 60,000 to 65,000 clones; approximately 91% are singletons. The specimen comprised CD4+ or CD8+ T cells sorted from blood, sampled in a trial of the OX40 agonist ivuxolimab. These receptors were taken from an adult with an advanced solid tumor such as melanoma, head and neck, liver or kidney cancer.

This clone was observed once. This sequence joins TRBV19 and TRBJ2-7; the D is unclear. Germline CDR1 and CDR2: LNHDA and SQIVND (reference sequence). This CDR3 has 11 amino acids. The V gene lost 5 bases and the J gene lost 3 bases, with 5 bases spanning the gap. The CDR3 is CASSHNYEQYF. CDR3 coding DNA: TGTGCCAGTAGTCACAACTACGAGCAGTACTTC.

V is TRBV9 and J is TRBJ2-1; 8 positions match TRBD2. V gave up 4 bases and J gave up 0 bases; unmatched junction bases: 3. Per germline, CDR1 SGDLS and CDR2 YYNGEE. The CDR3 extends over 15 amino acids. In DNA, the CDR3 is TGTGCCAGCAGCAAAAGCGGGAGCTCCTACAATGAGCAGTTCTTC. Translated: CASSKSGSSYNEQFF.